These T cell receptor beta chains were read from a single sample in a study of blood T cell repertoires in COVID-19. Assay used: immunoSEQ multiplex PCR; TCRdb lists only in-frame clones, some missing. The data contain some 260,000 clones, about 87% of them seen just once; the ten biggest clones take up roughly 10%. Material for sequencing was peripheral blood. These receptors were collected from a woman between 65 and 79 years old with COVID-19, enrolled during active disease. CDR3s include the opening cysteine and the closing phenylalanine or tryptophan. D genes are given only for firm matches. Only part of the rows carry a size: once, few, many, or a class if the clone is expanded.

cdr3_nt cdr3_aa j_call d_call clone_size v_call
TGTGCCAGCAGTCTCATCGACAGCTACACAGATACGCAGTATTTT CASSLIDSYTDTQYF TRBJ2-3 NA NA TRBV7-9
TGCGCCAGCAGCCAAGAACCGCCCTCGGGGGGGGTAAGCTCCTACGAGCAGTACTTC CASSQEPPSGGVSSYEQYF TRBJ2-7 TRBD2 NA TRBV4-1
TGTGCCAGCAGCCCTTCTCGGGGGGTCTCCTACAATGAGCAGTTCTTC CASSPSRGVSYNEQFF TRBJ2-1 TRBD2 NA TRBV7-2
TGTGCCAGCAGACCCGGGACAGGGGGCGAGCAGTACTTC CASRPGTGGEQYF TRBJ2-7 TRBD1 NA TRBV28
TGTGCCAGTTTAAGGGCGGGAGGGGCCACTGAAGCTTTCTTT CASLRAGGATEAFF TRBJ1-1 NA NA TRBV28
TGCGCCAGCAGCCCCGAGAGGGGACTAGCTTACTACGAGCAGTACTTC CASSPERGLAYYEQYF TRBJ2-7 TRBD2 NA TRBV5-1
TGTGCCAGCAGTGATCAGGGGGCCTTCGGGCCCCAGCATTTT CASSDQGAFGPQHF TRBJ1-5 TRBD1 NA TRBV6-1
TGTGCCAGCAGCCCCGCCGGGGGGAGTGGCTACACCTTC CASSPAGGSGYTF TRBJ1-2 NA NA TRBV28
TGTGCCATCAGAGACCAGGGTAAGACCTACGAGCAGTACTTC CAIRDQGKTYEQYF TRBJ2-7 NA NA TRBV10-3
TGTGCCAGCAGCTTAGCGGCGGAGATTCAGGGGTATGGCTACACCTTC CASSLAAEIQGYGYTF TRBJ1-2 NA NA TRBV7-6
TGTGCCAGTAGTAGGGGCAGAGACACTGAAGCTTTCTTT CASSRGRDTEAFF TRBJ1-1 NA NA TRBV19
TGTGCCACCAAGCCCGAAATAAAAGATCAGCCCCAGCATTTT CATKPEIKDQPQHF TRBJ1-5 NA once TRBV6-6
TGTGCCAGCAGCTCGAGGACAGGGAGGAACACTGAAGCTTTCTTT CASSSRTGRNTEAFF TRBJ1-1 TRBD1 NA TRBV5-4
TGTGCCAGCAGCTTATGGGCAGGCTCCTACAATGAGCAGTTCTTC CASSLWAGSYNEQFF TRBJ2-1 NA NA TRBV11-2
TGTGCCAGCAGCTTTCTGGGGCGAGACAATGAGCAGTTCTTC CASSFLGRDNEQFF TRBJ2-1 NA NA TRBV7-2
TGTGCCACCAGTCATGGAGGACAGGCTAACTATGGCTACACCTTC CATSHGGQANYGYTF TRBJ1-2 TRBD1 NA TRBV24-1
TGTGCCAGCTCACCACGCGTGGGGAGTCAGCCCCAGCATTTT CASSPRVGSQPQHF TRBJ1-5 NA NA TRBV18
TGTGCCATCAGTGGACAGGGGGCGAAGAACACTGAAGCTTTCTTT CAISGQGAKNTEAFF TRBJ1-1 TRBD1 NA TRBV10-3
TGTGCCAGCACCATGGCGGGGGGTATGAACACTGAAGCTTTCTTT CASTMAGGMNTEAFF TRBJ1-1 NA NA TRBV6-5
TGCGCCAGCAGCCGTAGCGAACAGGGGGCTGGAAACACCATATATTTT CASSRSEQGAGNTIYF TRBJ1-3 TRBD1 NA TRBV5-1
TGCGCCAGCAGCCAGCCAGGCGCCACTGAAGCTTTCTTT CASSQPGATEAFF TRBJ1-1 NA NA TRBV4-1
TGTGCCGGAGGAACGGGGTACGAGCAGTACTTC CAGGTGYEQYF TRBJ2-7 NA NA TRBV2
TGTGCCAGCAGCCGAATAACTGCGAACACCGGGGAGCTGTTTTTT CASSRITANTGELFF TRBJ2-2 NA NA TRBV25-1
TGTGCCAGCAGTCTCCGAGCCCCCTCCACTGAAGCTTTCTTT CASSLRAPSTEAFF TRBJ1-1 NA NA TRBV28
TGTGCCAGCAGCCCTGCCGGGAATGAGCAGTTCTTC CASSPAGNEQFF TRBJ2-1 NA NA TRBV27
TGTGCCAGCAGCGTAGCTACTTGGGGGGTGGACGTCGGGTCCCAAGAGACCCAGTACTTC CASSVATWGVDVGSQETQYF TRBJ2-5 NA NA TRBV9
TGTGCCAGCTCACCGCTGAATACACACGGGAACTATGGCTACACCTTC CASSPLNTHGNYGYTF TRBJ1-2 NA few TRBV18
TGTGCCAGCAGTTCAACGGGGGGGCAGTACTTC CASSSTGGQYF TRBJ2-7 TRBD2 NA TRBV6-5
TGTGCCAGTCGGGACAGGGGTTTTAATGAGCAGTTCTTC CASRDRGFNEQFF TRBJ2-1 TRBD1 NA TRBV25-1
TGTGCCAGCAGTCCAGGGACAGCTGTCGGCTACACCTTC CASSPGTAVGYTF TRBJ1-2 TRBD1 NA TRBV28